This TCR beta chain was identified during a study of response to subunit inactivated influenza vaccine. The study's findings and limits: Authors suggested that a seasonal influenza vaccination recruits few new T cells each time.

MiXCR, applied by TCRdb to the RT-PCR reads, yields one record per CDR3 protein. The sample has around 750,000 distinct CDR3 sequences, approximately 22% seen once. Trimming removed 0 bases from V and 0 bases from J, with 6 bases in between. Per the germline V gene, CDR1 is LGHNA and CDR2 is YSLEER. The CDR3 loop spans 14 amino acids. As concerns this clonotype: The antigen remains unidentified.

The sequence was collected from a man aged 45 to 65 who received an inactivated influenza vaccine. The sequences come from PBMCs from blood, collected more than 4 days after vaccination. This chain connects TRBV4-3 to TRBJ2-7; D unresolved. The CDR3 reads CASSQDRNSYEQYF. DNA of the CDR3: TGCGCCAGCAGCCAAGACAGGAACTCCTACGAGCAGTACTTC.